This paragraph covers one T cell receptor beta chain sequence. Its antigen remains unidentified. At one end the junction does not follow the germline gene, possibly because of a read error. A modified ARM-PCR protocol with three rounds of nested PCR amplified TCRbeta. Each CDR3 protein is one row after TCRdb ran MiXCR on the multiplex PCR reads. The data show roughly 69,000 distinct CDR3 sequences, more than 75% seen once. RNA was extracted from bulk tissue without any cell sorting. The normal lung tissue was taken more than 3 cm from the tumor edge. The data derive from a study of tumor and adjacent non-tumor tissue in lung cancer. Findings of the study overall: Compared with tumor, normal lung showed significantly lower TCR diversity. Tumor TCR diversity, when higher, was linked to shorter survival.

This CDR3 comprises 14 residues. Per the germline V gene, CDR1 is SQVTM and CDR2 is ANQGSEA. This TCR was recovered from a man in his 60s with non-small cell lung cancer. Sequencing was carried out using distant non-tumor lung tissue. The V gene is TRBV29-1, the J gene TRBJ1-4; TRBD1 matches at 7 bases. CDR3: CNVETGTAYEKLFF. The CDR3 region has the DNA TGCAACGTTGAAACTGGGACAGCGTATGAAAAACTGTTTTTT.